This T cell receptor beta chain was profiled in a study of blood T cell repertoires in COVID-19. Study-level background: T cells, B-cell-depleted T cells, or PBMCs supplied cDNA or gDNA.

The V end was cut by 3 bases, the J end by 5 bases, with 11 bases between. This CDR3 is 13 amino acids long. Under the authors' procedure: Amplification with reference gene primers provided the estimates of nucleated cell counts. This table comes from immunoSEQ multiplex PCR, and its TCRdb copy is limited to in-frame clones, with some not included. V, J and clone size are taken as reported in that table, and D and trimming were inferred from the DNA itself. The sample yields about 260,000 clones, approximately 86% seen once. This clone was seen once. The receptor was derived from a woman between 50 and 59 years old who had recovered from COVID-19. Material: peripheral blood. The chain has TRBV12-3 or TRBV12-4 and TRBJ2-7, with D perhaps matching TRBD1 (5 bases). The CDR3 DNA reads TGTGCCAGCAGTTTCCTGGGGCCCCACGAGCAGTACTTC. Amino acid sequence: CASSFLGPHEQYF.